The TCR beta chain described here comes from a study of blood T cell repertoires in COVID-19. CDR3 length: 14 residues. With 6 bases clipped from V and 6 bases from J, the junction kept 9 bases outside the gene matches. Germline V gives CDR1 MDHEN, CDR2 SYDVKM. This table comes from immunoSEQ multiplex PCR, and its TCRdb copy is limited to in-frame clones, with some not included. The sample shows about 85,000 clones, 90% of them seen only once. This receptor was obtained from a woman aged 80 or older with active or convalescent COVID-19. This sequence joins TRBV28 and TRBJ1-2, with 8 bases fitting TRBD1. The sequenced sample consisted of peripheral blood. The CDR3 spells CASSTGGVSNGYTF. CDR3 DNA: TGTGCCAGCAGCACAGGGGGTGTGAGTAATGGCTACACCTTC.